Sequencing of this T cell receptor (beta chain) was carried out in a study of T cell repertoires in aging, cancer and after chemotherapy. The wider study: Six age groups, ranging from 30 or younger to 70 or older, included the donors. Clear clonal overlap appeared across healthy donor samples taken over several months to years.

The CDR3 length is 14 residues. In germline, CDR1 is SGHRS, CDR2 YFSETQ. The V and J ends lost 3 bases and 5 bases, in that order; junction bases with no gene match: 7. There are a few counts of this clonotype. Multiplex touch-down PCR with TRB-A/B primers amplified rearranged V-D-J TRB sequences. TCRdb reanalysed the multiplex PCR reads using MiXCR and keeps one entry per CDR3 protein. Of roughly 10,000 distinct CDR3 sequences listed, less than 45% are singletons. The template was genomic DNA from peripheral blood, not RNA. The source is a human donor in good health. The material sequenced was blood. This chain connects TRBV5-1 to TRBJ1-1; TRBD1 matches at 7 bases. The CDR3 spells CASSWTGVGTEAFF. In DNA form, the CDR3 reads TGCGCCAGCAGCTGGACAGGTGTAGGAACTGAAGCTTTCTTT. The full variable domain, its missing parts supplied by reference TRBV5-1 and TRBJ1-1, is KAGVTQTPRYLIKTRGQQVTLSCSPISGHRSVSWYQQTPGQGLQFLFEYFSETQRNKGNFPGRFSGRQFSNSRSEMNVSTLELGDSALYLCASSWTGVGTEAFFGQGTRLTVV.